These 16 T cell receptor beta chains originate from one sample sequenced in a study of T cell repertoires in cytomegalovirus infection. No cognate antigen is known for these TCRs. TCRdb re-called the reads with MiXCR, one entry per CDR3 protein. The repertoire holds hundreds of thousands of distinct CDR3 sequences, with about a third as singletons. Sequencing was performed on cultured CD8+ T cells from PBMCs, taken from culture after CMV antigen stimulation. Receptors were obtained from a human donor in good health (CMV status not recorded). Some clones in this sample may be carry-over from other donors' samples.

This clonotype appeared many times. The CDR3 reads CASSFTGTYNEQFF. In DNA form, the CDR3 reads TGTGCCAGCAGCTTCACAGGGACCTACAATGAGCAGTTCTTC. This chain uses TRBV7-2 with TRBJ2-1; a possible D gene is TRBD1 (6 bases). The CDR3 covers 14 residues. The germline gives CDR1 SGHTA, CDR2 FQGNSA. Trimming removed 3 bases from V and 2 bases from J, with 8 bases in between.

V and J are TRBV6-2 or TRBV6-3 and TRBJ2-5, with 11 bases that match TRBD2. The CDR3 consists of 15 residues. With V trimmed by 4 bases and J by 5 bases, 6 bases remained unmatched. Germline CDR1 and CDR2: MNHEY and SVGEGT. The DNA for the CDR3 is TGTGCCAGCAGTTTCTATAGCGGGGGGGCCGAGACCCAGTACTTC. Protein sequence: CASSFYSGGAETQYF.

The chain couples TRBV4-1 to TRBJ2-7; D is perhaps TRBD1 (6 bases). The V gene lost 1 base and the J gene lost 7 bases, with 17 bases spanning the gap. This CDR3 comprises 15 residues. Germline CDR1 MGHRA, CDR2 YSYEKL. CDR3 residues: CASSQVQQGSREQYF. The CDR3 DNA sequence: TGCGCCAGCAGCCAAGTTCAGCAGGGGTCTAGGGAGCAGTACTTC.

This clonotype was counted ten times or more. The genes are TRBV28 and TRBJ2-2; 14 bases map to TRBD2. Trimming removed 6 bases from V and 6 bases from J; junction bases left unmatched: 24. The CDR3 is 22 amino acids. The V gene's germline CDR1 is MDHEN and CDR2 SYDVKM. The CDR3 DNA is TGTGCCAGCAGCCCTAAAGTTTGGTCACCCGGACTAGCGGGGGGAAATGCCGGGGAGCTGTTTTTT. Translating gives CASSPKVWSPGLAGGNAGELFF.

This chain joins TRBV13 and TRBJ1-1; tentative D call: TRBD1 (5 bases). This CDR3 has 15 amino acids. Trimming removed 4 bases at V and 3 bases at J, with 15 bases between. Germline V gives CDR1 PRHDT, CDR2 FYEKMQ (reference sequence). Here the CDR3 DNA reads TGTGCCAGCAGCTCCACCTGGGGGGAGCACACTGAAGCTTTCTTT. Translated: CASSSTWGEHTEAFF.

The gene calls are TRBV19 and TRBJ1-2; maybe TRBD1 (6 bases). Germline V gene data show CDR1 as LNHDA and CDR2 as SQIVND (reference sequence). The CDR3 is 15 amino acids. V shed 4 bases and J shed 0 bases, with 12 bases lying between them. CDR3 sequence reads: CASSRNRVPNYGYTF. CDR3 coding DNA: TGTGCCAGTAGTAGAAACAGGGTGCCTAACTATGGCTACACCTTC.

A word on this clonotype: A much larger clone lies one base from this, so it may be a read error. The chain combines TRBV6-2 or TRBV6-3 with TRBJ2-1; D perhaps matches TRBD2 (5 bases). This CDR3 has 19 residues. CDR1 and CDR2 from the germline V gene are MNHEY and SVGEGT. Trimming removed 10 bases from V and 0 bases from J, with 28 bases in between. CDR3 amino acids: CANRGPSEQDITSYNEQFF. CDR3 in DNA: TGTGCCAACAGAGGGCCAAGCGAACAAGACATTACCTCCTACAATGAGCAGTTCTTC.

This clonotype was recorded a few times. The rearrangement uses TRBV10-3 and TRBJ1-2; D unclear. V lost 7 bases to trimming and J lost 1 base, with 7 bases between them. Germline V gene sequence: CDR1 ENHRY, CDR2 SYGVKD. The CDR3 has 12 residues. The CDR3 protein is CAIKFSNYGYTF. DNA for the CDR3: TGTGCCATCAAGTTCAGTAACTATGGCTACACCTTC.

This clonotype was seen only a few times. At one end, the junction sequence differs from germline, possibly due to a read error. This sequence joins TRBV7-6 and TRBJ2-5; TRBD1 or TRBD2 may be the D gene (6 bases each). The CDR3 is 15 amino acids. Per germline, CDR1 SGHVS and CDR2 FNYEAQ. The CDR3 bases are TGTGCTAGCAGCTCCGGGTGGGGGGACATGGAGACCCAGTACTTC. This encodes CASSSGWGDMETQYF.

The chain carries TRBV5-6 and TRBJ1-5; the D is unclear. Germline V gene lookup returns CDR1 SGHDT and CDR2 YYEEEE. The CDR3 covers 13 residues. V lost 4 bases to trimming and J lost 7 bases, with 12 bases between them. Here the CDR3 DNA reads TGTGCCAGCAGCGACGGAGGAAAGCAGCCCCAGCATTTT. Its protein product is CASSDGGKQPQHF. The variable domain in full, with the rest retrieved from reference TRBV5-6 and TRBJ1-5, is DAGVTQSPTHLIKTRGQQVTLRCSPKSGHDTVSWYQQALGQGPQFIFQYYEEEERQRGNFPDRFSGHQFPNYSSELNVNALLLGDSALYLCASSDGGKQPQHFGDGTRLSIL.

Only a few counts were recorded for this clonotype. This chain uses TRBV12-5 with TRBJ2-3, with a weak D call TRBD2 (5 bases). Germline values: CDR1 LGHNT, CDR2 FRNRAP. V lost 3 bases and J 0 bases, leaving 13 bases between the germline ends. This CDR3 has 16 amino acids. This CDR3 is CASGLDYGSSTDTQYF. The CDR3 nucleotides are TGTGCTAGTGGTTTAGACTACGGATCTAGCACAGATACGCAGTATTTT.

This clonotype was seen only a few times. This sequence joins TRBV7-6 and TRBJ2-2, with 7 bases aligning to TRBD1. V dropped 4 bases and J dropped 5; count of bases not matched to a gene: 4. Germline V gene lookup returns CDR1 SGHVS and CDR2 FNYEAQ. The CDR3 length is 14 residues. The CDR3 spells CASSSLGQTGELFF. In DNA, the CDR3 is TGTGCCAGCAGCTCCCTGGGACAGACCGGGGAGCTGTTTTTT.

The chain couples TRBV4-1 to TRBJ1-3, with 7 bases fitting TRBD1. Germline values: CDR1 MGHRA, CDR2 YSYEKL. V gave up 4 bases and J gave up 4 bases; unmatched junction bases: 13. The length of the CDR3 is 17 residues. The CDR3 nucleotides read TGCGCCAGCAGCCGACAAACTCAGGACAGGCTCGGAAACACCATATATTTT. It specifies CASSRQTQDRLGNTIYF.

This clonotype was detected a few times. This chain links TRBV6-2 or TRBV6-3 with TRBJ1-1; 7 nucleotides agree with TRBD1. V dropped 8 bases and J dropped 7; count of bases not matched to a gene: 7. The CDR3 spans 12 residues. CDR1 and CDR2 from the germline V gene are MNHEY and SVGEGT. The chain's CDR3 is CASFGQAREAFF. The CDR3 nucleotides are TGTGCCAGCTTTGGACAGGCCCGTGAAGCTTTCTTT.

This chain uses TRBV4-1 with TRBJ2-5; D gene ambiguous. Germline values: CDR1 MGHRA, CDR2 YSYEKL. The CDR3 is 12 residues long. V gave up 0 bases and J gave up 9 bases, with 8 bases separating them. This CDR3 reads CASSQDGVAQYF. CDR3 nucleotides: TGCGCCAGCAGCCAAGACGGCGTAGCCCAGTACTTC.

This chain uses TRBV15 with TRBJ2-1; 8 bases fit TRBD1. Germline CDR1 is LNHNV and CDR2 is YYDKDF (reference sequence). V lost 0 bases, J lost 2 bases, and 3 bases stayed unmatched. CDR3 length: 16 amino acids. The CDR3 protein is CATSRDGTGTYNEQFF. The CDR3 nucleotides read TGTGCCACCAGCAGAGATGGGACAGGTACCTACAATGAGCAGTTCTTC.